The entry that follows covers one T cell receptor beta chain sequence. Germline V gene data show CDR1 as LNHDA and CDR2 as SQIVND (reference sequence). The length of the CDR3 is 17 residues. Deletions cut 0 bases from V and 5 bases from J, with 18 bases between. TCRdb re-analysed the 5' RACE reads in MiXCR, keeping a single row per CDR3 protein. Of approximately 200,000 distinct CDR3 sequences in the sample, 9.5% to 15% were seen once. The data derive from a study of CD8 T cells in ankylosing spondylitis. The source material was blood, either unsorted or a sorted T cell fraction (not recorded which). The clonotype was recovered from a male donor with ankylosing spondylitis or in good health (not recorded which). The rearrangement uses TRBV19 and TRBJ2-3; possibly TRBD2 for D (6 bases). The CDR3 sequence is CASSIDFGGVMVDTQYF. As DNA, the CDR3 is TGTGCCAGTAGTATAGATTTTGGCGGGGTTATGGTAGATACGCAGTATTTT. The whole variable domain, remainder taken from reference TRBV19 and TRBJ2-3, is DGGITQSPKYLFRKEGQNVTLSCEQNLNHDAMYWYRQDPGQGLRLIYYSQIVNDFQKGDIAEGYSVSREKKESFPLTVTSAQKNPTAFYLCASSIDFGGVMVDTQYFGPGTRLTVL.